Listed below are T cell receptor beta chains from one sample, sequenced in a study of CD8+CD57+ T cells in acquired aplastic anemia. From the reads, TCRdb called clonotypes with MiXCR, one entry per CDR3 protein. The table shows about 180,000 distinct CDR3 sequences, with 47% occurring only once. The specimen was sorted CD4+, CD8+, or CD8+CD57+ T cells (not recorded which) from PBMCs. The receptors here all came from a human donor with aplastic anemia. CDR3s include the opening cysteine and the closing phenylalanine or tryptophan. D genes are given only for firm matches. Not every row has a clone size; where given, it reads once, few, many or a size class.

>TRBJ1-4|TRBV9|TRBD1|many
TGTGCCAGCAGCGTTTCCGGGACAGGGAATGAAAAACTGTTTTTT
CASSVSGTGNEKLFF
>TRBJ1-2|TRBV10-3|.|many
TGTGCCATCAGTGATGAGACCACGGGAAACTATGGCTACACCTTC
CAISDETTGNYGYTF
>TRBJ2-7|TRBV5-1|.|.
TGCGCCAGCAGCTCTAACGCGGGGAACGAGCAGTACTTC
CASSSNAGNEQYF
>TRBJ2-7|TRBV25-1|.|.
TGTGCCAGCAGTGAATATCCAACAGGCCTTCGCGACGAGCAGTACTTC
CASSEYPTGLRDEQYF
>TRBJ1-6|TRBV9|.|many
TGTGCCAGCAGCCCCCGGGTCAGCCCCGATTCACCCCTCCACTTT
CASSPRVSPDSPLHF
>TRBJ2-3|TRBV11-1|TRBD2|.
TGTGCCAGCAGCCTCCGCCGGGGGGGGACAGATACGCAGTATTTT
CASSLRRGGTDTQYF
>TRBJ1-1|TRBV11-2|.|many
TGTGCCACCATGGGATGGACCCTCATGAACACTGAAGCTTTCTTT
CATMGWTLMNTEAFF
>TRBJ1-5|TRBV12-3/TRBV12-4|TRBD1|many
TGTGCCAGCAGTATAGGGGACAGGTACAATCAGCCCCAGCATTTT
CASSIGDRYNQPQHF
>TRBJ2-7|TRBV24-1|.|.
TGCGCCACCAGTGTCTCGTCCTACGAGCAGTACTTC
CATSVSSYEQYF
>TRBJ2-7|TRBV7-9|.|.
TGTGCCAGCAGCAAAGACAGGACCTACGAGCAGTACTTC
CASSKDRTYEQYF
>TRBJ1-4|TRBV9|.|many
TGTGCCAGCAGCGTAGGGCCAGACCCCACTGAAAAACTGTTTTTT
CASSVGPDPTEKLFF
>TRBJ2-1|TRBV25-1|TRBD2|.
TGTGCCAGCAGTGAATCTGGGGGACTAGCGCGGTTCTTC
CASSESGGLARFF
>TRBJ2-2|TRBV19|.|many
TGTGCCAGTAGTACACTAGGTTTCGGGCCCGGGGAGCTGTTTTTT
CASSTLGFGPGELFF
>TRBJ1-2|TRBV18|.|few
TGTGCCAGCTCACCCGGTGCGGGGGCAGGGTATGGCTACACCTTC
CASSPGAGAGYGYTF
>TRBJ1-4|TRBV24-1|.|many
TGTGCCACCAGTGATGCTCAGGGCCCTAATGAAAAACTGTTTTTT
CATSDAQGPNEKLFF
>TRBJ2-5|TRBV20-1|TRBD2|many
TGCAGTGCTAAACTAGCGGGGGGGCTCGAGACCCAGTACTTC
CSAKLAGGLETQYF
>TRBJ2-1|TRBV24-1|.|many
TGTGCCACCCGCTCTGGGGGCTACAATGAGCAGTTCTTC
CATRSGGYNEQFF
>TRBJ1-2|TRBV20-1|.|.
TGCAGTGCTAGAGCGGACTCGGACTATGGCTACACCTTC
CSARADSDYGYTF
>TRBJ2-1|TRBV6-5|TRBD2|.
TGTGCCAGCAGATACCTAGCGGGGGACCACAATGAGCAGTTCTTC
CASRYLAGDHNEQFF
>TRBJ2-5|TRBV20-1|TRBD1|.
TGCAGTGCTGCATCGGGGACAGGGGAAGAGACCCAGTACTTC
CSAASGTGEETQYF
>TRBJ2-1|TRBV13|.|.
TGTGCCAGCAGCGAGGACTACAATGAGCAGTTCTTC
CASSEDYNEQFF
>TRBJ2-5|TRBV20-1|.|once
TGCAGTGAGTACGGCCAAGAGACCCAGTACTTC
CSEYGQETQYF
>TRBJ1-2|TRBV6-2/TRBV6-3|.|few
TGTGCCAGCCGGGACGGCTATGGCTACACCTTC
CASRDGYGYTF
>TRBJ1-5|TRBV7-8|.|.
TGTGCCAGCAGCTTAGGGGGGGGGTCGATCAATCAGCCCCAGCATTTT
CASSLGGGSINQPQHF
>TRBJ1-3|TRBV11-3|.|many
TGTGCCAGCAGCCCTAGCATGGCTGGAAACACCATATATTTT
CASSPSMAGNTIYF
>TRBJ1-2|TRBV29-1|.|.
TGCAGCGTCTCACAGGGTTTGGAAGGCTACACCTTC
CSVSQGLEGYTF
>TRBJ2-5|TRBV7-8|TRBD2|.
TGTGCCAGCAGCTCGCTAGCGGGGGACCAAGAGACCCAGTACTTC
CASSSLAGDQETQYF
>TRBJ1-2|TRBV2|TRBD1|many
TGTGCCAGCAGTGAAGATAGGACAGGGTTACTCTATGGCTACACCTTC
CASSEDRTGLLYGYTF
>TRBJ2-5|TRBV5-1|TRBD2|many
TGCGCCAGCAGCTTGGATCGTCGACTAGCGGGGGGCCCGGGGACCCAGTACTTC
CASSLDRRLAGGPGTQYF
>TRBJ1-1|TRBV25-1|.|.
TGTGCCAGCAGTCCGAGGGGGGAACGGCCTGAAGCTTTCTTT
CASSPRGERPEAFF
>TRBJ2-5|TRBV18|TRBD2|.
TGTGCCAGCTCACCACGAGCTAGCGGGGGAGAGACCCAGTACTTC
CASSPRASGGETQYF
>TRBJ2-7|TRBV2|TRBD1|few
TGTGCCAGTGGGACAGGGGGCTCCTACGAGCAGTACTTC
CASGTGGSYEQYF
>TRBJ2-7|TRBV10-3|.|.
TGTGCCATCAATGAGGGGGAGGGCGAGCAGTACTTC
CAINEGEGEQYF
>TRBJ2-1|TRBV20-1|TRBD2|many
TGCAGTGCTAGAGATTGGACTAGCGGGGTCTTC
CSARDWTSGVF
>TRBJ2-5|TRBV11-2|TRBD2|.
TGTGCCAGCAGCTTTTGGGCGGGGGGGCAAGAGACCCAGTACTTC
CASSFWAGGQETQYF
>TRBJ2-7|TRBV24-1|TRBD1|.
TGTGCCACCAGTGATCGACAGGGGTGGGAGCAGTACTTC
CATSDRQGWEQYF
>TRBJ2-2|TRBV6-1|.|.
TGTGCCAGCGGTGGGCCAGCGAACACCGGGGAGCTGTTCTTT
CASGGPANTGELFF
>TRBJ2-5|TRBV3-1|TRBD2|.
TGTGCCAGCGGCCTCCTGGGCGGGGGGGCCGTTGAGACCCAGTACTTC
CASGLLGGGAVETQYF
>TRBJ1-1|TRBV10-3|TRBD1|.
TGTGCCATCAGTGAGTCGGTGGGACAGGGGGTCATGCGCGCTGAAGCTTTCTTT
CAISESVGQGVMRAEAFF
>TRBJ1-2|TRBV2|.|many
TGTGCCAGCAGTGAAAGGGGGGGAAGAAACTATGGCTACACCTTC
CASSERGGRNYGYTF
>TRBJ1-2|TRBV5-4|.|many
TGTGCCAGCAGCTGGACATCCAACTATGGCTACACCTTC
CASSWTSNYGYTF
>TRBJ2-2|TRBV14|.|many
TGTGCCAGCAGCCAGGGGGCGGGCACCGGGGAGCTGTTTTTT
CASSQGAGTGELFF
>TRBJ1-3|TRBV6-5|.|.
TGTGCCAGCAGTTACTCGGTAGTATCTGGAAACACCATATATTTT
CASSYSVVSGNTIYF
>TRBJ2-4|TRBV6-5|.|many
TGTGCCAGTCAGCCCGGGCACCAAAACATTCAGTACTTC
CASQPGHQNIQYF
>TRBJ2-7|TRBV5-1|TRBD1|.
TGCGCCAGTAAGGATACCGGGACAGGGGTCTACGAGCAGTACTTC
CASKDTGTGVYEQYF
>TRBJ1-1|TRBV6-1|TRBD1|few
TGTGCCAGCAGTGCCCGACAGGGTGGATCCACTGAAGCTTTCTTT
CASSARQGGSTEAFF
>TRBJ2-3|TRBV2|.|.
TGTGCCAGCATGATAAGCACAGATACGCAGTATTTT
CASMISTDTQYF
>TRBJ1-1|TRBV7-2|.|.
TGTGCCAGCAGCTGGGCACACCTTGAAGCTTTCTTT
CASSWAHLEAFF
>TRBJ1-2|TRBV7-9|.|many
TGTGCCAGCAGCCGAGGGGATCCGACTAACTATGGCTACACCTTC
CASSRGDPTNYGYTF
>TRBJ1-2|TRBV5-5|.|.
TGTGCCAGCAGCTTAAGCCCGGGTGAGACTAATGGCTACACCTTC
CASSLSPGETNGYTF
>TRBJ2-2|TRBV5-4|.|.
TGTGCCAGCACAATTGAGACAGGCGGGCTCACCGGGGAGCTGTTTTTT
CASTIETGGLTGELFF
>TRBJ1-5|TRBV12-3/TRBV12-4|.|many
TGTGCCAGCAGCACGGACGGCAATCAGCCCCAGCATTTT
CASSTDGNQPQHF
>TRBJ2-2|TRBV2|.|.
TGTGCCAGCAGTGAAGAAAGAACGCCGACCGGGGAGCTGTTTTTT
CASSEERTPTGELFF